This T cell receptor (beta chain) was sequenced in a study of human T cells and chemical hapten exposure. The time point: patch test 3, about 24 weeks after DPC sensitization. Indicated treatment: therapeutic diphenylcyclopropenone sensitization with weekly scalp DPC. MiXCR, run by TCRdb on the RACE reads, gives a single entry per CDR3 protein. The top ten clones hold 2.4% of a sample with roughly 60,000 distinct CDR3 sequences, 9.5% to 15% of them seen once. V lost 0 bases, J lost 5 bases, and 13 bases lay in between. The CDR3 contains 14 residues. The germline gives CDR1 DFQATT, CDR2 SNEGSKA (reference sequence). The table lists this clonotype with a few counts.

This sequence originates from a man aged 30 to 45 with alopecia areata. Some clones in this sample may be carry-over from other donors' samples. The V gene is TRBV20-1, the J gene TRBJ1-2; no clear D. The source was whole blood, collected in connection with sensitization to the hapten diphenylcyclopropenone (DPC). CDR3 loop: CSARDPAGSYGYTF. In DNA, the CDR3 is TGCAGTGCTAGAGATCCGGCAGGTTCATATGGCTACACCTTC.